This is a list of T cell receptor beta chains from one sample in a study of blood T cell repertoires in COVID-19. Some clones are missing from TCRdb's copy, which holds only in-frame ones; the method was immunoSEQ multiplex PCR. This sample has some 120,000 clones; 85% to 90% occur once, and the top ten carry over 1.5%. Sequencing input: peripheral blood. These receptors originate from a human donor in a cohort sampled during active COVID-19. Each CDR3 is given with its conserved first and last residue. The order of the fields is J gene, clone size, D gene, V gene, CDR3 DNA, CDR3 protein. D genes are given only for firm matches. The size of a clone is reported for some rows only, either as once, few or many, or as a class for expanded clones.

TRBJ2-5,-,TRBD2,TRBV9,TGTGCCAGCAGCGTAGGAGACACGTGGGGCGGGGGGACGAGAGAGACCCAGTACTTC,CASSVGDTWGGGTRETQYF
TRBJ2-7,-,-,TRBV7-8,TGTGCCAGCAGCTTAGGTAGCGGGACAGGGACCTTCTACGAGCAGTACTTC,CASSLGSGTGTFYEQYF
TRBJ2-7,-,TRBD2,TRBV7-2,TGTGCCAGCAGCCTTAGCGGGCACAGCTCCTACGAGCAGTACTTC,CASSLSGHSSYEQYF
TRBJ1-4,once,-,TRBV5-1,TGCGCCAGCAGCCGGGGTGCAACTAATGAAAAACTGTTTTTT,CASSRGATNEKLFF
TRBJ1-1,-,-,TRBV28,TGTGCCAGCAGCCTTCCCCCGAACACTGAAGCTTTCTTT,CASSLPPNTEAFF
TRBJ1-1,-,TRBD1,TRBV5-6,TGTGCCAGCAGCCCGTTAGACAGGGTTTTGAACACTGAAGCTTTCTTT,CASSPLDRVLNTEAFF
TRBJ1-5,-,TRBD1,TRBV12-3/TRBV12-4,TGTGCCAGCAGCCGACAGGGGAATCAGCCCCAGCATTTT,CASSRQGNQPQHF
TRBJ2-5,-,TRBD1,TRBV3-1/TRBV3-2,TGTGCCAGCAGCCAAGGGGCAGGGGGTGAGACCCAGTACTTC,CASSQGAGGETQYF
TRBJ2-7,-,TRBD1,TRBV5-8,TGTGCCAGCAGGCTGACAGGGGGCGCCTTCCACGAGCAGTACTTC,CASRLTGGAFHEQYF
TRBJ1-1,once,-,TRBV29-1,TGCAGCGTTGGATCCTATTCCGGGACAAGGAACACTGAAGCTTTCTTT,CSVGSYSGTRNTEAFF
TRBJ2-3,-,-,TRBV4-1,TGCGCCAGCAGCCAAGTGGCTTCGAACACAGATACGCAGTATTTT,CASSQVASNTDTQYF
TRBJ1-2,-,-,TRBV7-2,TGTGCCAGCAGCTTAGACAGGGTCCATGGCTACACCTTC,CASSLDRVHGYTF
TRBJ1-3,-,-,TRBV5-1,TGCGCCAGCAGCTTGCTGACCTTTGACAGAGCCTCTGGAAACACCATATATTTT,CASSLLTFDRASGNTIYF
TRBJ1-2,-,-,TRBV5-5,TGTGCCAGCAGCAACGGACCGGGGGCTAACTATGGCTACACCTTC,CASSNGPGANYGYTF
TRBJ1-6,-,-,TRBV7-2,TGTGCCAGCAGCTTTGGCTCACCCCTCCACTTT,CASSFGSPLHF
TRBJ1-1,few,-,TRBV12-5,TGTGCTAGTGGTGCCCAGATGAACACTGAAGCTTTCTTT,CASGAQMNTEAFF
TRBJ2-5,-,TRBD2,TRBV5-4,TGTGCCAGCAGCTTGGGGACTAGCCAAGAGACCCAGTACTTC,CASSLGTSQETQYF
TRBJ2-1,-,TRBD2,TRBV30,TGTGCCTGGACCAGTCGGACTAGTGATAGTGAGCAGTTCTTC,CAWTSRTSDSEQFF
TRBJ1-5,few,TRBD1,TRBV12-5,TGTGCTAGTGGAACGGACAGGGGACGTGGTCAGCCCCAGCATTTT,CASGTDRGRGQPQHF
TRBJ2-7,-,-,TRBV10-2,TGCGCCAGCAGTGAGTCTAGAACAGGCTCCTACGAGCAGTACTTC,CASSESRTGSYEQYF
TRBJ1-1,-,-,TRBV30,TGTGCCTGGAGTGACTCGACTGAAGCTTTCTTT,CAWSDSTEAFF
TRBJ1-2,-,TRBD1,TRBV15,TGTGCCACCAGCAGAGATAGGGGACAGGGGGGCGGCTACACCTTC,CATSRDRGQGGGYTF
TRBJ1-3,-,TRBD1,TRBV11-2,TGTGCCAGCAGCTTGGACAGGGCGATATCTGGAAACACCATATATTTT,CASSLDRAISGNTIYF
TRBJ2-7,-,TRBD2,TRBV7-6,TGTGCCAGCAGCACGGGGACTAGCGGGAGTCCCTACGAGCAGTACTTC,CASSTGTSGSPYEQYF
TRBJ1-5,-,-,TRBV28,TGTGCCAGCAGTTTATTGAGTCCTAGTAATCAGCCCCAGCATTTT,CASSLLSPSNQPQHF
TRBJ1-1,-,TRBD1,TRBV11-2,TGTGCCAGCAGGACCAGCCACAGGGGCTCCAAGAACACTGAAGCTTTCTTT,CASRTSHRGSKNTEAFF
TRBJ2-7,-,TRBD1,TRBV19,TGTGCCAGTAGTACCCGACAGGGCTACGAGCAGTACTTC,CASSTRQGYEQYF
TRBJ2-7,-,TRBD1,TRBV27,TGTGCCAGCGGGGACAGGAGCGAGCAGTACTTC,CASGDRSEQYF
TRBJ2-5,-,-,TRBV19,TGTGCCAGTAGTTCCCCAGGGCTCCAAGAGACCCAGTACTTC,CASSSPGLQETQYF
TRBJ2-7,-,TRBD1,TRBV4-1,TGCGCCAGCAGCCAGGGGACAGCCTCCTACGAGCAGTACTTC,CASSQGTASYEQYF
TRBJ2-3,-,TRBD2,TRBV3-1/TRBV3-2,TGTGCCAGCAGTCTAGGACTAGCGGGGGGCACAGATACGCAGTATTTT,CASSLGLAGGTDTQYF
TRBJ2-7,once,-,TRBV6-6,TGTGCCAGCAGTTACTCGGAGACGGCCCTCTACGAGCAGTACTTC,CASSYSETALYEQYF
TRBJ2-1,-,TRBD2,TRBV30,TGTGCCTGGAGACCGGCTAGCGGGGACCTCAATGAGCAGTTCTTC,CAWRPASGDLNEQFF
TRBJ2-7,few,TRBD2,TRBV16,TGTGCCAGCAGCCAATGGGAGGGCCGGAGCTCCTACGAGCAGTACTTC,CASSQWEGRSSYEQYF
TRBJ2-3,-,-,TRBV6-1,TGTGCCAGCAGTGAAAGTCCCAGACACACAGATACGCAGTATTTT,CASSESPRHTDTQYF
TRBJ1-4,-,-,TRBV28,TGTGCCAGCAATCCACGGGTTAGTGAAAAACTGTTTTTT,CASNPRVSEKLFF
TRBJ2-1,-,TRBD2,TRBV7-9,TGTGCCAGCAGCCTTATTAGCGGGGGAAGCTACAATGAGCAGTTCTTC,CASSLISGGSYNEQFF
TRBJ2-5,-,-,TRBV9,TGTGCCAGCAGCGTAGGACAAAACCAAGAGACCCAGTACTTC,CASSVGQNQETQYF
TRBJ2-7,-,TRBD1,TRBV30,TGTGCTACTGGGACAGGGTCCTACGAGCAGTACTTC,CATGTGSYEQYF
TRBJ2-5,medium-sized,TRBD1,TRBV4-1,TGCGCCAGCAGCCAAGTAAGGCAGGGGGAGGAGACCCAGTACTTC,CASSQVRQGEETQYF
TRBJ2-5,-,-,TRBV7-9,TGTGCCAGCAGCATTACAGGCCCTCAAGAGACCCAGTACTTC,CASSITGPQETQYF
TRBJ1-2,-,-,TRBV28,TGTGCCAGCAATGAGGGGAGGTACGGCTACACCTTC,CASNEGRYGYTF
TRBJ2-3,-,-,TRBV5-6,TGTGCCAGCAGCTTGACTCGCACAGATACGCAGTATTTT,CASSLTRTDTQYF
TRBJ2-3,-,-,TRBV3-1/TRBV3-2,TGTGCCAGCAGCCGGCGGGCAGACACAGATACGCAGTATTTT,CASSRRADTDTQYF
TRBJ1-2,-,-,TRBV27,TGTGCCAGCAGTCCGCGGACAGAGAACTATGGCTACACCTTC,CASSPRTENYGYTF
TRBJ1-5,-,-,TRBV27,TGTGCCAGCAGTTTATGGGCAGGGTCAAATCAGCCCCAGCATTTT,CASSLWAGSNQPQHF
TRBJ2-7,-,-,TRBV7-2,TGTGCCAGCAGCTTAGTGGTCGGAGCAGCTACCTACGAGCAGTACTTC,CASSLVVGAATYEQYF
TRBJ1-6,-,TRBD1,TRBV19,TGTGCCAGTAGTATATACCTCCCGGGACAGGGTTCGGGGTCACCCCTCCACTTT,CASSIYLPGQGSGSPLHF